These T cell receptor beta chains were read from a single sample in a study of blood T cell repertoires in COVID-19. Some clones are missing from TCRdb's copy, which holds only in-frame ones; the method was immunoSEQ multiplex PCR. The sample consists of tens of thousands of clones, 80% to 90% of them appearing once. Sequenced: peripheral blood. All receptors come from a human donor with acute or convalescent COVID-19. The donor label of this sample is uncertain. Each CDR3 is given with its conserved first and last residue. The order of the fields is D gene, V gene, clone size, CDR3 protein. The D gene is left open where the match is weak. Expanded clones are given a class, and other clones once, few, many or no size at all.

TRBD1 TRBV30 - CAWSVQMTGVPIF
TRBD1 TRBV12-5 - CASGKGTATEAFF
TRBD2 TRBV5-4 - CASSFMAGGTDTQYF
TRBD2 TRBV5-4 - CASSLGLAGGQETQYF
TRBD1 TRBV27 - CASRPGTGGVNIQYF
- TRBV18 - CASSEQAGQAFF
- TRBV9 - CASSVDQETQYF
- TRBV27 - CASSFGQSGANVLTF
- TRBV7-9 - CASSLVAEGGGNSPLHF
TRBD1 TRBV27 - CASSSLRGGIQETQYF
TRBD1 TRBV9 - CASSDGTGGIYEQYF
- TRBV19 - CASSMGRYGGTQYF
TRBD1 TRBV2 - CASSQGQGGREKLFF
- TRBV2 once CASNRRDQPQHF
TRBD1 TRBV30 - CAWNRDRQETQYF
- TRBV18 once CASSPGQNTEAFF
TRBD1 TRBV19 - CASSIETGGINEQFF
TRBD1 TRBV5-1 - CASMGTGGGNEQFF
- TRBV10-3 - CAISEWGGNTEAFF
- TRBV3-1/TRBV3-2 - CASSPRGTTSHSPLHF
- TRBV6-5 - CAIFTGNSNQPQHF
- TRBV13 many CASSSTGNTYEQYF
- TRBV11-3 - CASSRGPNTEAFF
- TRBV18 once CASSIDSNYDTEAFF
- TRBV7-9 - CASSPPGAGLAAPLYF
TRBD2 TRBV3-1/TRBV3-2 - CASSQGLAGDTQYF
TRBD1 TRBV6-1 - CASSEANRGLRDYTF
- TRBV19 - CASKKSRGEKLFF
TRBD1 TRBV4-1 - CASSQDLGRGQGRAGELFF
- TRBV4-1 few CASSPNSGYEQYF
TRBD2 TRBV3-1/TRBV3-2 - CASSPPFNSGGAIELFF
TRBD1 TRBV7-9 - CASSGQGGNEKLFF
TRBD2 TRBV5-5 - CASSLGGLGEETQYF
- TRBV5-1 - CASSLGQAPYGYTF
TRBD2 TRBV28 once CASSSLTSGGPSFSYEQYF
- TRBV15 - CATSREGLLEAFF
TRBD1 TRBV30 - CAWSSGTGGFYEQYF
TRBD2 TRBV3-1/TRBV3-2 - CASTRLAGDTYEQYF
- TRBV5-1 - CASSSYRDLLYNEQFF
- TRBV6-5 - CASRYLDGYTF